What follows describes a single T cell receptor (beta chain). What it recognizes is unknown. The PCR ran on 60 Vbeta and 13 Jbeta primers. Sequencing used immunoSEQ multiplex PCR; TCRdb keeps in-frame clones, though not all of them. This table holds about 85,000 clones, about 80% found once. The CDR3 length is 15 residues. Germline CDR1 SEHNR, CDR2 FQNEAQ (reference sequence). The J segment lost 8 bases and the V segment lost 4 bases, leaving 12 bases of the junction unmatched. The entry originates in a study of cytomegalovirus exposure and HLA in healthy donors. In the study overall: In an earlier analysis, approximately 120 million unique TCR beta sequences were found from about 179 million T cells. Findings of the study overall: When presence/absence was analysed, sequencing depth was taken to be roughly uniform across donors. Later analysis associated a missense DCLRE1C variant with TCR beta V- and J-gene trimming. Later analysis suggested most CMV-associated TCR beta chains were HLA-restricted.

Sequencing was done on a sample of PBMCs. This chain uses TRBV7-9 with TRBJ1-2; TRBD1 aligns across 8 bases. The source is a woman aged 45-65 years in good health and CMV-seropositive. The CDR3 loop reads CASSSGQGGAWGYTF. The CDR3 coding sequence is TGTGCCAGCAGCTCCGGACAGGGTGGGGCCTGGGGCTACACCTTC. The full variable domain, its missing parts supplied by reference TRBV7-9 and TRBJ1-2, is DTGVSQNPRHKITKRGQNVTFRCDPISEHNRLYWYRQTLGQGPEFLTYFQNEAQLEKSRLLSDRFSAERPKGSFSTLEIQRTEQGDSAMYLCASSSGQGGAWGYTFGSGTRLTVV.